This passage covers 23 T cell receptor beta chains from one sample sequenced in a study of OX40 agonist ivuxolimab in advanced cancers. Profiling relied on immunoSEQ multiplex PCR, and the TCRdb table lists in-frame clones only, not all of them. The sample records around 7,000 clones, around 74% being singletons. Sequences were derived from CD4+ or CD8+ T cells sorted from blood, sampled in a trial of the OX40 agonist ivuxolimab. These receptors were obtained from an adult with an advanced solid tumor such as melanoma, head and neck, liver or kidney cancer.

The chain uses TRBV27 and TRBJ2-2; D may correspond to TRBD1 or TRBD2 (5 bases each). The CDR3 has 15 amino acids. V dropped 6 bases and J dropped 6 bases, with 17 bases sitting between them. Germline CDR1 and CDR2: MNHEY and SMNVEV (reference sequence). The CDR3 nucleotides read TGTGCCAGCAGCACCGGGGCCCTAGTCGCCGGGGAGCTGTTTTTT. It translates to CASSTGALVAGELFF.

The chain recombines TRBV6-5 with TRBJ1-1, with D hard to call. With 7 bases removed from V and 1 base from J, the gap between germline ends came to 13 bases. Germline CDR1 reads MNHEY; CDR2 reads SVGAGI. The CDR3 is 14 residues long. CDR3 sequence (DNA): TGTGCCAGCAATACGTTCGGGGAGAACACTGAAGCTTTCTTT. Amino acid sequence: CASNTFGENTEAFF.

The V call is TRBV27, the J call TRBJ1-1; D uncertain. The V gene's germline CDR1 is MNHEY and CDR2 SMNVEV (reference sequence). Trimming left V 5 bases short and J 1 base short, with 11 bases between. The CDR3 extends over 14 amino acids. The CDR3 spells CASSHFRQNTEAFF. In DNA form, the CDR3 reads TGTGCCAGCAGTCATTTCCGACAGAACACTGAAGCTTTCTTT.

This chain joins TRBV5-5 and TRBJ2-3; 9 nucleotides line up with TRBD1. With V trimmed by 7 bases and J by 6 bases, 6 bases remained unmatched. Germline lookup yields CDR1 SGHKS and CDR2 YYEKEE (reference sequence). The CDR3 is 13 amino acids. The CDR3 nucleotides read TGTGCCAGCCGGACAGGGGTTCGTGATACGCAGTATTTT. It encodes CASRTGVRDTQYF.

The genes are TRBV6-6 and TRBJ2-5; D is uncertain. Germline CDR1 MNHNY, CDR2 SVGAGI (reference sequence). Trimming pared 0 bases from V and 5 bases from J, leaving 1 base between. This CDR3 has 11 amino acids. CDR3 sequence reads: CASSYSETQYF. DNA of the CDR3: TGTGCCAGCAGTTACTCGGAGACCCAGTACTTC.

CDR3 sequence reads: CAGRANRNTEAFF. DNA for the CDR3: TGTGCCGGAAGGGCTAATAGGAACACTGAAGCTTTCTTT. This sequence joins TRBV28 and TRBJ1-1; D is unresolved. Trimming cost V 11 bases and J 1 base, with 14 bases left between them. CDR3 length: 13 amino acids. Germline V lookup: CDR1 MDHEN, CDR2 SYDVKM. The variable domain in full, completed from reference TRBV28 and TRBJ1-1, reads DVKVTQSSRYLVKRTGEKVFLECVQDMDHENMFWYRQDPGLGLRLIYFSYDVKMKEKGDIPEGYSVSREKKERFSLILESASTNQTSMYLCAGRANRNTEAFFGQGTRLTVV.

The chain uses TRBV7-9 and TRBJ2-1; 7 nucleotides agree with TRBD2. This CDR3 spans 14 amino acids. The germline V gene has CDR1 SEHNR and CDR2 FQNEAQ (reference sequence). Unmatched junction bases numbered 7, after V lost 2 bases and J lost 9 bases. CDR3 DNA: TGTGCCAGCAGCTTACCGGGACTACTCACTGAGCAGTTCTTC. Residues: CASSLPGLLTEQFF.

The chain recombines TRBV9 with TRBJ2-1; maybe TRBD1 (5 bases). V was trimmed by 3 bases and J by 7 bases, leaving 11 bases between them. The CDR3 consists of 13 residues. Germline V gene lookup returns CDR1 SGDLS and CDR2 YYNGEE. CDR3 nucleotide sequence: TGTGCCAGCAGCGGTCGCAGGGAAAATGAGCAGTTCTTC. It encodes CASSGRRENEQFF.

The chain carries TRBV2 and TRBJ1-2, with unresolved D. V dropped 3 bases and J dropped 6 bases, with 5 bases sitting between them. CDR3 length: 11 amino acids. CDR1 and CDR2 (germline): SNHLY, FYNNEI. CDR3 DNA: TGTGCCAGCAGTGAGAGTGATGGCTACACCTTC. Encoded protein: CASSESDGYTF. The full variable domain, in which reference TRBV2 and TRBJ1-2 provide the parts outside the CDR3, is EPEVTQTPSHQVTQMGQEVILRCVPISNHLYFYWYRQILGQKVEFLVSFYNNEISEKSEIFDDQFSVERPDGSNFTLKIRSTKLEDSAMYFCASSESDGYTFGSGTRLTVV.

The CDR3 loop reads CASGTGGLGYTF. CDR3 DNA sequence: TGTGCCAGCGGGACAGGGGGCCTTGGCTACACCTTC. The genes are TRBV28 and TRBJ1-2, with 12 bases that match TRBD1. V was pared by 8 bases and J by 7 bases, with 2 bases of the junction left unmatched. There are 12 residues in the CDR3. Germline values: CDR1 MDHEN, CDR2 SYDVKM.

The rearrangement joins TRBV21-1 to TRBJ1-1; the D call in the table, TRBD1, was not verified against the DNA. TRBV21-1 is recorded as a pseudogene. The CDR3 covers 14 residues. The CDR3 nucleotides read TGTGCCAGCAGCGCACAGGGAGTCGGCACTGAAGCTTTCTTT. Encoded protein: CASSAQGVGTEAFF.

This clone has a single count. This chain joins TRBV7-9 and TRBJ2-7; D is perhaps TRBD1 (5 bases). V gave up 5 bases and J gave up 5 bases, with 10 bases separating them. Germline V gene lookup returns CDR1 SEHNR and CDR2 FQNEAQ (reference sequence). The CDR3 extends over 12 amino acids. The CDR3 DNA reads TGTGCCAGCAGCCTTGGCAGGGACGAGCAGTACTTC. This translates into CASSLGRDEQYF.

In nucleotides, the CDR3 is TGTGCCAGGTGTTGCGACTATGGCTACACCTTC. It specifies CARCCDYGYTF. This sequence joins TRBV30 and TRBJ1-2, with unresolved D. CDR3 length: 11 residues. Trimming took off 8 bases at V and 3 bases at J, with 10 bases between the two ends. Germline CDR1 GTSNPN, CDR2 SVGIG (reference sequence). Combining the CDR3 with reference TRBV30 and TRBJ1-2 gives the whole variable domain SQTIHQWPATLVQPVGSPLSLECTVEGTSNPNLYWYRQAAGRGLQLLFYSVGIGQISSEVPQNLSASRPQDRQFILSSKKLLLSDSGFYLCARCCDYGYTFGSGTRLTVV.

This clone was found once. The chain combines TRBV27 with TRBJ2-2; D not resolved. Per germline, CDR1 MNHEY and CDR2 SMNVEV (reference sequence). The length of the CDR3 is 14 residues. V was trimmed by 3 bases and J by 0 bases, leaving 5 bases between them. The CDR3, as DNA: TGTGCCAGCAGTTTCTTGACGAACACCGGGGAGCTGTTTTTT. This codes for CASSFLTNTGELFF.

The chain employs TRBV27 and TRBJ1-1, with D possibly TRBD1 on 5 matching bases. Germline V gives CDR1 MNHEY, CDR2 SMNVEV (reference sequence). CDR3 length: 15 residues. Trimming cost V 5 bases and J 0 bases, with 13 bases left between them. The CDR3 spells CASSQDGTMNTEAFF. The DNA of the CDR3 is TGTGCCAGCAGTCAAGACGGGACTATGAACACTGAAGCTTTCTTT.

This chain joins TRBV28 and TRBJ2-2; the D gene could be TRBD1 or TRBD2 (5 bases each). V shed 5 bases and J shed 0 bases, with 16 bases lying between them. The germline V gene encodes CDR1 MDHEN and CDR2 SYDVKM. The CDR3 has 17 amino acids. CDR3 in DNA: TGTGCCAGCAGTAAACCGGGACGGGGAACGAACACCGGGGAGCTGTTTTTT. Translation: CASSKPGRGTNTGELFF.

The V call is TRBV5-4, the J call TRBJ2-3, with 7 bases identical to TRBD2. From germline, CDR1 is SGHNT and CDR2 YYREEE (reference sequence). Trimming took 4 bases from V and 0 from J; bases not matched to a gene: 14. This CDR3 has 18 amino acids. Here the CDR3 reads CASSPPSGVIPSTDTQYF. CDR3 coding DNA: TGTGCCAGCAGCCCCCCGAGCGGGGTAATACCTAGCACAGATACGCAGTATTTT.

This clone was seen once. The chain carries TRBV4-3 and TRBJ1-1; 7 bases are a match to TRBD1. This CDR3 has 16 amino acids. Germline assignment: CDR1 LGHNA and CDR2 YSLEER. With 3 bases clipped from V and 1 base from J, the junction kept 8 bases outside the gene matches. The CDR3 sequence is CASSQAPGTANTEAFF. DNA for the CDR3: TGCGCCAGCAGCCAGGCCCCCGGGACAGCGAACACTGAAGCTTTCTTT.

The chain couples TRBV5-4 to TRBJ1-2; D not certain. This CDR3 is 11 amino acids long. Trimming removed 1 base at V and 7 bases at J, with 5 bases between. Looked up from germline, CDR1 is SGHNT and CDR2 is YYREEE (reference sequence). The CDR3 sequence is CASSLLGGYTF. CDR3 nucleotides: TGTGCCAGCAGCTTGTTGGGTGGCTACACCTTC.

This chain uses TRBV7-9 with TRBJ1-4, with D possibly TRBD1 on 5 matching bases. The germline V and J ends were trimmed by 2 bases and 4 bases, with 17 bases remaining between them. CDR1 and CDR2 (germline): SEHNR, FQNEAQ (reference sequence). The length of the CDR3 is 17 residues. This CDR3 reads CASSLLISGLINEKLFF. CDR3 DNA sequence: TGTGCCAGCAGCTTATTGATTTCGGGACTGATTAATGAAAAACTGTTTTTT.

The genes are TRBV28 and TRBJ2-7; TRBD2 matches at 7 bases. With V trimmed by 2 bases and J by 3 bases, 13 bases remained unmatched. The germline CDR1 and CDR2 sequences are MDHEN and SYDVKM. CDR3 length: 17 residues. Here the CDR3 reads CASSLPLIRTRYYEQYF. The CDR3 DNA follows: TGTGCCAGCAGTTTACCCCTAATAAGGACTAGGTACTACGAGCAGTACTTC.

The rearrangement uses TRBV19 and TRBJ1-2; possible D gene TRBD1, 6 bases. The length of the CDR3 is 13 residues. Germline assignment: CDR1 LNHDA and CDR2 SQIVND (reference sequence). Trimming left V 5 bases short and J 3 bases short, with 10 bases between. CDR3 protein: CASSYGTYYGYTF. CDR3 coding DNA: TGTGCCAGTAGTTATGGGACATACTATGGCTACACCTTC. Supplemented by reference TRBV19 and TRBJ1-2, the full variable domain reads DGGITQSPKYLFRKEGQNVTLSCEQNLNHDAMYWYRQDPGQGLRLIYYSQIVNDFQKGDIAEGYSVSREKKESFPLTVTSAQKNPTAFYLCASSYGTYYGYTFGSGTRLTVV.

The chain joins TRBV9 to TRBJ2-1; D not resolved. CDR1 and CDR2 (germline): SGDLS, YYNGEE. V was pared by 0 bases and J by 6 bases, with 4 bases between. The CDR3 consists of 12 residues. CDR3 sequence (DNA): TGTGCCAGCAGCGTAGTTCCCAATGAGCAGTTCTTC. It encodes CASSVVPNEQFF. The full variable domain, its missing parts supplied by reference TRBV9 and TRBJ2-1, is DSGVTQTPKHLITATGQRVTLRCSPRSGDLSVYWYQQSLDQGLQFLIQYYNGEERAKGNILERFSAQQFPDLHSELNLSSLELGDSALYFCASSVVPNEQFFGPGTRLTVL.